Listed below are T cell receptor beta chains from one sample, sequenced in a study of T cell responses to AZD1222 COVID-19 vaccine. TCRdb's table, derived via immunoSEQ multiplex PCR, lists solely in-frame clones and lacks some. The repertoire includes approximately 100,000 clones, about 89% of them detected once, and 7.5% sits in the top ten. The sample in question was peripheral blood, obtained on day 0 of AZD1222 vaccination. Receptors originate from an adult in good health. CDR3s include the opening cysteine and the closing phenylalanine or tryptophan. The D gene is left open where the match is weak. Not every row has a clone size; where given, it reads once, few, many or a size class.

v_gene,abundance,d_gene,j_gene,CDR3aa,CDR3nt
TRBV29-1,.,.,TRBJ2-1,CSAQWTDYNEQFF,TGCAGCGCCCAATGGACAGATTACAATGAGCAGTTCTTC
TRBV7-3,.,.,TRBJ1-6,CASSRWTGSPLHF,TGTGCCAGCAGCAGATGGACGGGTTCACCCCTCCACTTT
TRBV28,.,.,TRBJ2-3,CASSFDRGTDTQYF,TGTGCCAGCAGTTTTGACCGGGGCACAGATACGCAGTATTTT
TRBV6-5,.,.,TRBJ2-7,CASSAGYEQYF,TGTGCCAGCAGCGCGGGGTACGAGCAGTACTTC
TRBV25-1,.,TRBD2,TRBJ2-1,CASSDTSGFHNEQFF,TGTGCCAGCAGTGACACTAGCGGTTTCCACAATGAGCAGTTCTTC
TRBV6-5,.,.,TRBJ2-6,CASRLSGANVLTF,TGTGCCAGCAGGCTCTCTGGGGCCAACGTCCTGACTTTC
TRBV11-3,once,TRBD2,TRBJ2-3,CASSSGTSGRGRTDTQYF,TGTGCCAGCAGCTCCGGGACTAGCGGGAGGGGACGCACAGATACGCAGTATTTT
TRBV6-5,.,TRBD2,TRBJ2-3,CASSGTSGDQDTQYF,TGTGCCAGCAGCGGGACTAGCGGGGATCAAGATACGCAGTATTTT
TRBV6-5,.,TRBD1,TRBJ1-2,CASSLGTGRWGYTF,TGTGCCAGCAGCCTCGGGACAGGGAGGTGGGGCTACACCTTC
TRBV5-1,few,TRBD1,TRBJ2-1,CASSPRTGALVNEQFF,TGCGCCAGCAGCCCTCGGACAGGGGCCCTGGTAAATGAGCAGTTCTTC
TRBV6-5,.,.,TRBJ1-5,CASRLNRDSNQPQHF,TGTGCCAGCAGGCTGAACAGGGATAGCAATCAGCCCCAGCATTTT
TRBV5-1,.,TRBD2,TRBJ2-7,CASSKGLAGALYEQYF,TGCGCCAGCAGCAAGGGACTAGCGGGAGCGCTCTACGAGCAGTACTTC
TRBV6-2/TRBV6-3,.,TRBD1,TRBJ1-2,CASSYLQGTHYGYTF,TGTGCCAGCAGTTACCTACAGGGGACACACTATGGCTACACCTTC
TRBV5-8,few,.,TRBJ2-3,CASSLERYTQYF,TGTGCCAGCAGCCTGGAGAGGTATACGCAGTATTTT
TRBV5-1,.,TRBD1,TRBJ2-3,CASSFRQGASTDTQYF,TGCGCCAGCAGCTTTCGACAGGGGGCGAGCACAGATACGCAGTATTTT
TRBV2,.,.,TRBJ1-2,CASSSLRQSNYGYTF,TGTGCCAGCAGCTCCCTTCGACAGTCTAACTATGGCTACACCTTC
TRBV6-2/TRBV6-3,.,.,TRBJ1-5,CASSLRTDLWPQHF,TGTGCCAGCAGTTTAAGGACAGACTTGTGGCCCCAGCATTTT
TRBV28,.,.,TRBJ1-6,CASSLWQVYNSPLHF,TGTGCCAGCAGTTTATGGCAGGTCTATAATTCACCCCTCCACTTT
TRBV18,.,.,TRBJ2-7,CASSQGGYTYEQYF,TGTGCCAGCTCACAGGGGGGATACACCTACGAGCAGTACTTC
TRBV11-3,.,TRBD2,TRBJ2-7,CASSFSLAGPQYF,TGTGCCAGCAGCTTCTCCTTAGCGGGACCCCAGTACTTC
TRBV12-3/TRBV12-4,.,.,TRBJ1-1,CASSLRFSIEAFF,TGTGCCAGCAGTTTAAGGTTTTCGATTGAAGCTTTCTTT
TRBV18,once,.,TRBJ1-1,CASSPPRYTEAFF,TGTGCCAGCTCACCACCGCGGTACACTGAAGCTTTCTTT
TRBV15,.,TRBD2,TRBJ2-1,CATSRASGNADNEQFF,TGTGCCACCAGCAGGGCTAGCGGGAACGCAGACAATGAGCAGTTCTTC
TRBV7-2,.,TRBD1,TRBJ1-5,CASSTGGAYSNQLQHF,TGTGCCAGCAGTACAGGGGGGGCATATAGCAATCAGCTCCAGCATTTT
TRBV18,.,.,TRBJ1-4,CASSPQGNEKLFF,TGTGCCAGCTCACCACAGGGGAACGAAAAACTGTTTTTT
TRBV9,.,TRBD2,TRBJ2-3,CASSVAQTSASTDTQYF,TGTGCCAGCAGCGTAGCTCAGACTAGCGCTAGCACAGATACGCAGTATTTT
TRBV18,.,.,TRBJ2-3,CASSPPATDTQYF,TGTGCCAGCTCACCACCCGCCACAGATACGCAGTATTTT
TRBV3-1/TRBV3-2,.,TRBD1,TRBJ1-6,CASSQDWTGGSPLHF,TGTGCCAGCAGCCAAGATTGGACAGGGGGTTCACCCCTCCACTTT
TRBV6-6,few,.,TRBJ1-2,CASRRLGADYGYTF,TGTGCCAGCAGGCGGCTCGGGGCTGACTATGGCTACACCTTC
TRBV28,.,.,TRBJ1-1,CASSLQQDQAFF,TGTGCCAGCAGTTTACAACAAGACCAAGCTTTCTTT
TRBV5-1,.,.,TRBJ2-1,CASRLANEQFF,TGCGCCAGCAGATTAGCTAATGAGCAGTTCTTC
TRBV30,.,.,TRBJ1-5,CAWSVLQAHQPQHF,TGTGCCTGGAGTGTATTACAGGCTCATCAGCCCCAGCATTTT
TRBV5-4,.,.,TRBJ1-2,CASSLDQGGGYTF,TGTGCCAGCAGCCTGGACCAGGGTGGCGGCTACACCTTC
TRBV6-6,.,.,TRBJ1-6,CASRRAETNSPLHF,TGTGCCAGCAGAAGGGCCGAGACTAATTCACCCCTCCACTTT
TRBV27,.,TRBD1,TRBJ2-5,CASRLQGAGETQYF,TGTGCCAGCAGATTACAGGGGGCAGGGGAGACCCAGTACTTC
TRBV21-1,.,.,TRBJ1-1,CASSNSEAMNTEAFF,TGTGCCAGCAGCAATTCGGAAGCGATGAACACTGAAGCTTTCTTT
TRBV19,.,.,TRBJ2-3,CASSDFLGDTQYF,TGTGCCAGTAGCGACTTCTTGGGAGATACGCAGTATTTT